This TCR beta chain appears in the sequencing data of a study of T cells in Graves' hyperthyroidism and ophthalmopathy. Study background: Peripheral blood was obtained at initial diagnosis, preceding any treatment. Study-wide results and limits: Most clonotypes that expanded in the thyroid above 0.001 also showed up in blood.

Germline values: CDR1 SNHLY, CDR2 FYNNEI. The CDR3 runs 14 residues. With 5 bases clipped from V and 3 bases from J, the junction kept 6 bases outside the gene matches. Ten or more counts support this clonotype. Its target is not known. Researchers took RNA transcripts and amplified the TCR beta CDR3 regions from them. A first-round RT-PCR of the TCR CDR3 used the HTBI primer set. TCRdb recomputed calls from the multiplex PCR reads with MiXCR, one row per CDR3 protein. The data show about 640,000 distinct CDR3 sequences, roughly 15% seen once. Sequencing was done on a sample of blood. This sequence originates from a woman aged 45-59 years with Graves' ophthalmopathy. This chain uses TRBV2 with TRBJ2-7, with TRBD2 identical over 8 bases. The CDR3 sequence: CASSPPGGIYEQYF. CDR3 bases: TGTGCCAGCAGTCCGCCGGGGGGGATCTACGAGCAGTACTTC.